This entry features one T cell receptor (beta chain) sequence. Repertoires were generated with immunoSEQ multiplex PCR, while TCRdb's copy carries only in-frame clones and drops some. The table has fewer than 150,000 clones, roughly 88% seen once. The sample belongs to a study of T cell responses to AZD1222 COVID-19 vaccine. Source: peripheral blood, taken 28 days after the second AZD1222 dose. The TCR originated in an adult who received the AZD1222 COVID-19 vaccine.

CDR3 in amino acids: CASSPLGGYTDTQYF. CDR3 nucleotides: TGCGCCAGCAGCCCTCTTGGCGGTTACACAGATACGCAGTATTTT. The chain carries TRBV5-1 and TRBJ2-3; D uncertain. Germline V gene lookup returns CDR1 SGHRS and CDR2 YFSETQ. There are 15 residues in the CDR3. Trimming took off 4 bases at V and 2 bases at J, with 14 bases between the two ends.